These T cell receptor beta chains were read from a single sample in a study of tumor-infiltrating lymphocytes in primary liver carcinoma. TCRdb used MiXCR to reprocess the multiplex PCR reads, holding one entry per CDR3 protein. Seen here are 150,000 to 200,000 distinct CDR3 sequences, about 60% observed once, and the top ten hold about 70%. The sequenced sample consisted of peripheral blood. These receptors were taken from a man aged 40-55 years with primary liver carcinoma and hepatitis B virus infection. CDR3s include the opening cysteine and the closing phenylalanine or tryptophan. D genes are given only for firm matches. For some rows the clone size is stated as once, few or many, or as a class when expanded; others skip it.

CDR3aa: CASSLARLGGVETQYF
CDR3nt: TGTGCCAGCAGCTTAGCGAGGTTGGGAGGGGTCGAGACCCAGTACTTC
v_gene: TRBV7-8
abundance: .
d_gene: TRBD2
j_gene: TRBJ2-5

CDR3aa: CASGGLAGDNEQFF
CDR3nt: TGTGCCAGCGGGGGACTAGCGGGAGACAATGAGCAGTTCTTC
v_gene: TRBV11-2
abundance: many
d_gene: TRBD2
j_gene: TRBJ2-1

CDR3aa: CRVELRPGELFF
CDR3nt: TGCAGAGTTGAATTGAGACCCGGGGAGCTGTTTTTT
v_gene: TRBV29-1
abundance: .
d_gene: .
j_gene: TRBJ2-2

CDR3aa: CASSPRLVGGSYNEQFF
CDR3nt: TGTGCCAGCAGCCCCCGACTCGTGGGAGGCTCCTACAATGAGCAGTTCTTC
v_gene: TRBV11-2
abundance: .
d_gene: .
j_gene: TRBJ2-1

CDR3aa: CASSLSQGRSGELFF
CDR3nt: TGTGCCAGCAGCCTATCCCAGGGGAGATCCGGGGAGCTGTTTTTT
v_gene: TRBV12-3/TRBV12-4
abundance: .
d_gene: .
j_gene: TRBJ2-2

CDR3aa: CASSDPTSGRTYNEQFF
CDR3nt: TGTGCCAGCAGTGACCCAACTAGCGGGAGAACCTACAATGAGCAGTTCTTC
v_gene: TRBV6-2/TRBV6-3
abundance: many
d_gene: TRBD2
j_gene: TRBJ2-1

CDR3aa: CASSYLGLAVYEQYF
CDR3nt: TGTGCCAGCAGCTACCTCGGACTAGCGGTTTACGAGCAGTACTTC
v_gene: TRBV6-6
abundance: once
d_gene: TRBD2
j_gene: TRBJ2-7

CDR3aa: CASSSAWGGTNTEAFF
CDR3nt: TGTGCCAGCAGTTCGGCGTGGGGGGGGACGAACACTGAAGCTTTCTTT
v_gene: TRBV28
abundance: .
d_gene: .
j_gene: TRBJ1-1

CDR3aa: CASSLDYRITDTQYF
CDR3nt: TGTGCCAGCAGCTTGGACTACCGTATCACAGATACGCAGTATTTT
v_gene: TRBV5-4
abundance: .
d_gene: .
j_gene: TRBJ2-3

CDR3aa: CAIGTGQGEQYF
CDR3nt: TGTGCCATCGGTACTGGACAGGGCGAGCAGTACTTC
v_gene: TRBV10-3
abundance: .
d_gene: TRBD1
j_gene: TRBJ2-7

CDR3aa: CSVELRTDYGYTF
CDR3nt: TGCAGCGTTGAATTACGGACAGACTATGGCTACACCTTC
v_gene: TRBV29-1
abundance: .
d_gene: .
j_gene: TRBJ1-2

CDR3aa: CASSLSGTSVYNEQFF
CDR3nt: TGTGCCAGCAGCTTATCCGGGACTAGCGTATACAATGAGCAGTTCTTC
v_gene: TRBV7-8
abundance: once
d_gene: TRBD2
j_gene: TRBJ2-1

CDR3aa: CARSEATVNTDAFF
CDR3nt: TGCGCCAGGAGTGAGGCGACGGTGAACACTGATGCTTTCTTT
v_gene: TRBV10-2
abundance: .
d_gene: .
j_gene: TRBJ1-1

CDR3aa: CASSSSLGGPSTDTQYF
CDR3nt: TGTGCCAGCAGCTCCTCCCTGGGGGGGCCTAGCACAGATACGCAGTATTTT
v_gene: TRBV7-8
abundance: once
d_gene: .
j_gene: TRBJ2-3

CDR3aa: CASSYLTAQETQYF
CDR3nt: TGTGCCAGCAGTTACTTGACAGCCCAAGAGACCCAGTACTTC
v_gene: TRBV6-2/TRBV6-3
abundance: few
d_gene: .
j_gene: TRBJ2-5

CDR3aa: CASSLGIGGIYGYTF
CDR3nt: TGCGCCAGCAGCTTGGGGATAGGGGGCATCTATGGCTACACCTTC
v_gene: TRBV5-1
abundance: once
d_gene: TRBD1
j_gene: TRBJ1-2

CDR3aa: CASSISGGEQYF
CDR3nt: TGTGCCAGTAGTATATCTGGGGGCGAGCAGTACTTC
v_gene: TRBV19
abundance: .
d_gene: .
j_gene: TRBJ2-7

CDR3aa: CASSRRGNIGELFF
CDR3nt: TGTGCAAGCAGCCGCAGGGGTAACATCGGGGAGCTGTTTTTT
v_gene: TRBV11-2
abundance: once
d_gene: .
j_gene: TRBJ2-2

CDR3aa: CASSYDRPPRTTEAFF
CDR3nt: TGTGCCAGCAGTTACGATAGGCCCCCTCGGACCACTGAAGCTTTCTTT
v_gene: TRBV6-5
abundance: .
d_gene: .
j_gene: TRBJ1-1

CDR3aa: CATTPGQGPTDTQYF
CDR3nt: TGTGCCACCACACCGGGACAGGGGCCCACAGATACGCAGTATTTT
v_gene: TRBV24-1
abundance: .
d_gene: TRBD1
j_gene: TRBJ2-3

CDR3aa: CAGSQEGPTEAFF
CDR3nt: TGTGCCGGCAGCCAAGAGGGTCCCACTGAAGCTTTCTTT
v_gene: TRBV4-2
abundance: .
d_gene: .
j_gene: TRBJ1-1

CDR3aa: CASSLWTGRYYEQYF
CDR3nt: TGTGCCAGCAGTCTTTGGACAGGCCGTTACTACGAGCAGTACTTC
v_gene: TRBV12-3/TRBV12-4
abundance: .
d_gene: TRBD1
j_gene: TRBJ2-7

CDR3aa: CASSPPIGELFF
CDR3nt: TGCGCCAGCAGCCCACCTATAGGGGAGCTGTTTTTT
v_gene: TRBV4-1
abundance: .
d_gene: .
j_gene: TRBJ2-2

CDR3aa: CASSHGQGGSPHHF
CDR3nt: TGCGCCAGCAGCCACGGACAGGGAGGGTCACCCCACCACTTT
v_gene: TRBV5-1
abundance: once
d_gene: TRBD1
j_gene: TRBJ1-6

CDR3aa: CASSPGTGTLNEHFF
CDR3nt: TGTGCCAGCAGCCCCGGGACAGGGACTCTGAATGAGCACTTCTTC
v_gene: TRBV5-5
abundance: .
d_gene: TRBD1
j_gene: TRBJ2-1

CDR3aa: CASNTGGGNEDYGYTF
CDR3nt: TGTGCCAGCAACACCGGAGGAGGCAATGAGGACTATGGCTACACCTTC
v_gene: TRBV6-5
abundance: .
d_gene: .
j_gene: TRBJ1-2

CDR3aa: CASSSPLTSGRTDIQYF
CDR3nt: TGTGCCAGCAGTTCCCCTTTGACTAGCGGGAGGACAGACATTCAGTACTTC
v_gene: TRBV6-6
abundance: .
d_gene: TRBD2
j_gene: TRBJ2-4

CDR3aa: CASSETGELRSEQYF
CDR3nt: TGTGCCAGCTCCGAGACAGGGGAATTGCGAAGCGAGCAGTACTTC
v_gene: TRBV18
abundance: .
d_gene: TRBD1
j_gene: TRBJ2-7

CDR3aa: CTSSFGVAARTDTQYF
CDR3nt: TGTACCAGCAGCTTTGGTGTCGCAGCGCGCACAGATACGCAGTATTTT
v_gene: TRBV11-2
abundance: .
d_gene: .
j_gene: TRBJ2-3

CDR3aa: CASSLDLAGHTDTQYF
CDR3nt: TGTGCCAGCAGCTTAGATCTAGCAGGGCACACAGATACGCAGTATTTT
v_gene: TRBV7-8
abundance: .
d_gene: .
j_gene: TRBJ2-3

CDR3aa: CASSLELGGKLFF
CDR3nt: TGTGCCAGCAGCTTAGAGCTAGGGGGAAAACTGTTTTTT
v_gene: TRBV7-9
abundance: few
d_gene: .
j_gene: TRBJ1-4

CDR3aa: CSSSHLRRQCF
CDR3nt: TGTTCCAGCAGCCATTTAAGACGGCAGTGCTTC
v_gene: TRBV11-2
abundance: .
d_gene: .
j_gene: TRBJ2-7

CDR3aa: CASSLNGDSGNEQYF
CDR3nt: TGTGCCAGCAGCCTCAATGGGGATTCCGGAAACGAGCAGTACTTC
v_gene: TRBV11-2
abundance: many
d_gene: .
j_gene: TRBJ2-7

CDR3aa: CASSLGQGNIGELFF
CDR3nt: TGTGCCAGCAGCTTGGGACAGGGGAACATCGGGGAGCTGTTTTTT
v_gene: TRBV5-4
abundance: .
d_gene: TRBD1
j_gene: TRBJ2-2

CDR3aa: CASTDRVGPGWQYF
CDR3nt: TGTGCCAGTACGGACAGGGTGGGTCCCGGGTGGCAGTACTTC
v_gene: TRBV6-5
abundance: few
d_gene: TRBD1
j_gene: TRBJ2-7

CDR3aa: CAFSGGGVRRYEQYF
CDR3nt: TGTGCCTTCAGTGGGGGAGGAGTACGGCGCTACGAGCAGTACTTC
v_gene: TRBV10-3
abundance: .
d_gene: .
j_gene: TRBJ2-7

CDR3aa: CASSQVAGGVLGADTQYF
CDR3nt: TGCGCCAGCAGCCAAGTCGCCGGGGGAGTTTTAGGCGCCGATACGCAGTATTTT
v_gene: TRBV4-1
abundance: few
d_gene: .
j_gene: TRBJ2-3

CDR3aa: CSVERETAYEQYF
CDR3nt: TGCAGCGTTGAGAGAGAGACAGCCTACGAGCAGTACTTC
v_gene: TRBV29-1
abundance: .
d_gene: .
j_gene: TRBJ2-7

CDR3aa: CAIRELAGGGYTGELFF
CDR3nt: TGTGCCATCAGGGAACTAGCGGGAGGTGGATACACCGGGGAGCTGTTTTTT
v_gene: TRBV10-3
abundance: .
d_gene: TRBD2
j_gene: TRBJ2-2

CDR3aa: CASSSLPNGEQFF
CDR3nt: TGTGCCAGCAGCTCCCTCCCCAACGGTGAGCAGTTCTTC
v_gene: TRBV7-3
abundance: .
d_gene: .
j_gene: TRBJ2-1

CDR3aa: CRVGSRDGTDTQYF
CDR3nt: TGCAGAGTTGGAAGCAGGGATGGCACAGATACGCAGTATTTT
v_gene: TRBV29-1
abundance: .
d_gene: .
j_gene: TRBJ2-3

CDR3aa: CASSLEGEVFF
CDR3nt: TGTGCCAGCAGTTTAGAAGGTGAAGTTTTCTTT
v_gene: TRBV12-3/TRBV12-4
abundance: .
d_gene: .
j_gene: TRBJ1-1

CDR3aa: CASSGSRGRCRYEQYF
CDR3nt: TGTGCCAGCAGCGGGAGCAGGGGACGGTGCAGGTACGAGCAGTACTTC
v_gene: TRBV21-1
abundance: .
d_gene: .
j_gene: TRBJ2-7

CDR3aa: CASSIDAGFSYNEQFF
CDR3nt: TGTGCCAGTAGTATAGATGCGGGTTTCTCCTACAATGAGCAGTTCTTC
v_gene: TRBV19
abundance: once
d_gene: .
j_gene: TRBJ2-1

CDR3aa: CASSLNRLSTDTQYF
CDR3nt: TGTGCCAGCAGCTTAAATCGCCTGAGCACAGATACGCAGTATTTT
v_gene: TRBV11-2
abundance: many
d_gene: .
j_gene: TRBJ2-3

CDR3aa: CASSSGQGAGELFF
CDR3nt: TGTGCCAGTAGTTCCGGACAGGGGGCCGGGGAGCTGTTTTTT
v_gene: TRBV19
abundance: .
d_gene: TRBD1
j_gene: TRBJ2-2

CDR3aa: CASGCIETNEQFF
CDR3nt: TGTGCGAGCGGGTGTATAGAGACCAATGAGCAGTTCTTC
v_gene: TRBV6-5
abundance: .
d_gene: .
j_gene: TRBJ2-1

CDR3aa: CAWNRGRGNSPLHF
CDR3nt: TGTGCCTGGAATCGAGGGCGAGGAAATTCACCCCTCCACTTT
v_gene: TRBV30
abundance: .
d_gene: .
j_gene: TRBJ1-6

CDR3aa: CATSDPLSGSLENEQFF
CDR3nt: TGTGCCACCAGTGATCCACTTAGCGGGTCCCTCGAGAATGAGCAGTTCTTC
v_gene: TRBV24-1
abundance: .
d_gene: TRBD2
j_gene: TRBJ2-1

CDR3aa: CASSLSQGPTDTQYF
CDR3nt: TGTGCCAGCAGCTTAAGCCAGGGACCCACAGATACGCAGTATTTT
v_gene: TRBV7-9
abundance: .
d_gene: .
j_gene: TRBJ2-3

CDR3aa: CASGSSGTGSDEQYF
CDR3nt: TGTGCCAGCGGTTCAAGTGGGACAGGGAGCGACGAGCAGTACTTC
v_gene: TRBV12-3/TRBV12-4
abundance: .
d_gene: TRBD1
j_gene: TRBJ2-7

CDR3aa: CDSSPPLTGASLSTDTQYF
CDR3nt: TGTGACAGCAGTCCCCCCCTCACAGGGGCCTCCCTAAGCACAGATACGCAGTATTTT
v_gene: TRBV28
abundance: .
d_gene: TRBD1
j_gene: TRBJ2-3

CDR3aa: CAISSSTGQGYGYTF
CDR3nt: TGCGCCATCAGCAGTTCTACGGGACAGGGATATGGCTACACCTTC
v_gene: TRBV5-1
abundance: .
d_gene: TRBD1
j_gene: TRBJ1-2

CDR3aa: CAWRALRVPRGNEQFF
CDR3nt: TGTGCCTGGAGGGCCCTGAGGGTCCCCAGGGGGAATGAGCAGTTCTTC
v_gene: TRBV30
abundance: .
d_gene: TRBD1
j_gene: TRBJ2-1

CDR3aa: CASSYDLGTGNTEAFF
CDR3nt: TGTGCCAGCAGTTACGACCTCGGGACGGGGAACACTGAAGCTTTCTTT
v_gene: TRBV6-6
abundance: .
d_gene: .
j_gene: TRBJ1-1